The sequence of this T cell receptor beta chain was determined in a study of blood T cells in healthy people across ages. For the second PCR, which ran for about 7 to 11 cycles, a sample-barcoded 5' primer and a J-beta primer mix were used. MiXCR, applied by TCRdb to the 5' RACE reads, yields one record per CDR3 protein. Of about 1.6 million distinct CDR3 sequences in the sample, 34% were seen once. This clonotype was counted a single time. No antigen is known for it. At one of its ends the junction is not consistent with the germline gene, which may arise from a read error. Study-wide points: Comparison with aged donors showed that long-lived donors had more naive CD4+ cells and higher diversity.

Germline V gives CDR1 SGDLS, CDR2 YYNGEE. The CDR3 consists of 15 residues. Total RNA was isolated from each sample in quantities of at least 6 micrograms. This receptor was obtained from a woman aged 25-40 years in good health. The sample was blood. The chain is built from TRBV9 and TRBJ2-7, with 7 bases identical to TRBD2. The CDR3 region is CTSSPWTGGGYEQYF. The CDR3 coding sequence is TGTACCAGCAGCCCCTGGACGGGGGGAGGCTACGAGCAGTACTTC.